What follows are 7 T cell receptor beta chains derived from one specimen sequenced in a study of CD8 T cells in Susac syndrome. The RNA input was roughly 0.45 to 1 ug, and it was reverse transcribed with random hexamers. TCRdb analysed the immunoSEQ multiplex PCR reads with MiXCR anew, one entry per CDR3 protein. The data hold about 200,000 distinct CDR3 sequences, with 95% observed a single time. Sequencing was carried out using CD4+ T cells from PBMCs. These receptors originate from a human donor in good health.

The chain links TRBV29-1 to TRBJ2-5; D perhaps matches TRBD2 (5 bases). V was pared by 6 bases and J by 4 bases, with 15 bases between. Germline CDR1 is SQVTM and CDR2 is ANQGSEA. The CDR3 is made up of 13 amino acids. CDR3 DNA: TGCAGCGTGGAATTGGGAGTACGAGAGACCCAGTACTTC. Translating it yields CSVELGVRETQYF.

V is TRBV20-1 and J is TRBJ2-3; TRBD2 agrees at 7 bases. The V gene's germline CDR1 is DFQATT and CDR2 SNEGSKA (reference sequence). Trimming at V came to 1 base and at J to 2 bases, leaving 12 bases not matched to a gene. The CDR3 totals 17 residues. The CDR3: CSARARARTSATDTQYF. In DNA, the CDR3 is TGCAGTGCTAGAGCGAGAGCTCGAACTAGCGCCACAGATACGCAGTATTTT.

V and J are TRBV29-1 and TRBJ1-2; maybe TRBD1 (5 bases). The germline V gene has CDR1 SQVTM and CDR2 ANQGSEA. The CDR3 runs to 10 residues. Trimming took 3 bases from V and 6 from J, leaving 5 bases between them. In DNA, the CDR3 is TGCAGCGTTGACAGGGATGGCTACACCTTC. As protein: CSVDRDGYTF.

The CDR3 here is CASRNVGSETQYF. Here the CDR3 DNA reads TGCGCCAGCAGGAATGTAGGTAGCGAGACCCAGTACTTC. The chain joins TRBV5-1 to TRBJ2-5; D is undetermined. The CDR3 contains 13 residues. CDR1 is SGHRS and CDR2 is YFSETQ in the germline V gene. Deletions cut 5 bases from V and 5 bases from J, with 13 bases between. Combining the CDR3 with reference TRBV5-1 and TRBJ2-5 gives the whole variable domain KAGVTQTPRYLIKTRGQQVTLSCSPISGHRSVSWYQQTPGQGLQFLFEYFSETQRNKGNFPGRFSGRQFSNSRSEMNVSTLELGDSALYLCASRNVGSETQYFGPGTRLLVL.

The table lists this clonotype with a few counts. The genes are TRBV12-3 or TRBV12-4 and TRBJ1-1; D call uncertain. The CDR3 length is 12 residues. V lost 5 bases, J lost 6 bases, and 10 bases lay in between. DNA for the CDR3: TGTGCCAGCAGTCTTAGACAAGCTGAAGCTTTCTTT. This encodes CASSLRQAEAFF.

The chain's CDR3 is CSAPGPNTEAFF. The CDR3 coding sequence is TGCAGTGCTCCGGGCCCGAACACTGAAGCTTTCTTT. V is TRBV20-1 and J is TRBJ1-1; D is ambiguous. The germline CDR1 and CDR2 sequences are DFQATT and SNEGSKA (reference sequence). The CDR3 totals 12 residues. Trimming shortened V by 5 bases and J by 1 base, and 8 bases separated the two germline ends.

V usage is TRBV29-1 and J usage is TRBJ2-5; possible D gene TRBD2, 6 bases. The CDR3 sequence is 15 residues long. CDR1 is SQVTM and CDR2 is ANQGSEA in the germline V gene. V lost 6 bases to trimming and J lost 3 bases, with 20 bases between them. In DNA form, the CDR3 reads TGCAGCGTAAGGGGAGTAGCTACGGGAGAAGAGACCCAGTACTTC. Amino acids: CSVRGVATGEETQYF.